This T cell receptor beta chain was profiled in a study of T cell responses to AZD1222 COVID-19 vaccine. Profiling relied on immunoSEQ multiplex PCR, and the TCRdb table lists in-frame clones only, not all of them. The sample gives 100,000 to 150,000 clones, 90% of which show up once; approximately 7.9% is in the top ten. Germline V gives CDR1 MDHEN, CDR2 SYDVKM. V lost 3 bases, J lost 4 bases, and 6 bases lay in between. The CDR3 is 12 residues long. The genes are TRBV28 and TRBJ1-2; the D is unclear. This clonotype originated in an adult in good health. The source material was peripheral blood, sampled on day 0 of AZD1222 vaccination. CDR3 bases: TGTGCCAGCAGTTTTAGGGTCTATGGCTACACCTTC. It encodes CASSFRVYGYTF.